Presented here are 26 T cell receptor beta chains from one specimen sequenced in a study of shared clonotypes between healthy human individuals (dated by TCRdb to 2018 to 2020). Receptor libraries were prepared by the immunoSEQ multiplex PCR assay. TCRdb stores this immuneACCESS table with in-frame sequences only. Part of the clones is absent; in the studies checked, under half of the shortfall reflects unresolved V genes, and no reason is known for the rest. Within this sample are about 360,000 clones, with more than 60% of them counted one time only. The leading ten clones occupy about 10% of the sample. Sequences were obtained from memory CD4+ T cells sorted from blood. The cell subset or site tag for this specimen amounts to: CD45RA-negative fraction. The receptors come from a man between 25 and 39 years old in good health.

This clone turned up a few times. This sequence joins TRBV2 and TRBJ2-6; D unclear. The CDR3 loop spans 15 amino acids. Germline V gene lookup returns CDR1 SNHLY and CDR2 FYNNEI. Trimming took off 2 bases at V and 0 bases at J, with 5 bases between the two ends. The DNA for the CDR3 is TGTGCCAGCAGTGAATTTGGCTCTGGGGCCAACGTCCTGACTTTC. Translating it yields CASSEFGSGANVLTF.

The gene calls are TRBV18 and TRBJ2-5; weak D call: TRBD1 (6 bases). The CDR3 covers 13 residues. The V end lost 3 bases, the J end lost 7 bases, and 12 bases lay between the germline ends. Germline V gene data show CDR1 as KGHSH and CDR2 as LQKENI. CDR3 loop: CASSPAGAGTQYF. DNA for the CDR3: TGTGCCAGCTCACCTGCAGGGGCTGGGACCCAGTACTTC.

The chain joins TRBV7-8 to TRBJ2-3; D possibly corresponds to TRBD2 (7 bases). CDR3 length: 18 amino acids. Germline values: CDR1 SGHVS, CDR2 FQNEAQ. Trimming pared 4 bases from V and 3 bases from J, leaving 23 bases between. The CDR3 loop is CASSSTRSAEGGTDTQYF. DNA for the CDR3: TGTGCCAGCAGCTCGACTAGAAGTGCGGAGGGGGGGACAGATACGCAGTATTTT.

This chain connects TRBV7-2 to TRBJ2-1, with TRBD2 identical over 12 bases. J lost 8 bases, V lost 0 bases, and 8 bases had no gene match. The length of the CDR3 is 17 residues. Germline V gene data show CDR1 as SGHTA and CDR2 as FQGNSA. The CDR3 nucleotides are TGTGCCAGCAGCTTAGCCCCCCTAGCGGGAGGGTCTGATGAGCAGTTCTTC. Translated: CASSLAPLAGGSDEQFF.

The V and J genes are TRBV7-9 and TRBJ2-3; D not resolved. Germline CDR1 SEHNR, CDR2 FQNEAQ (reference sequence). The germline V and J ends were trimmed by 5 bases and 0 bases, with 15 bases remaining between them. The CDR3 is made up of 16 amino acids. CDR3 sequence: CASSRVWGTSTDTQYF. DNA of the CDR3: TGTGCCAGCAGCCGAGTTTGGGGTACTAGCACAGATACGCAGTATTTT.

V gene TRBV7-9 combines with J gene TRBJ2-1, with 7 bases lining up with TRBD1. Germline CDR1 reads SEHNR; CDR2 reads FQNEAQ (reference sequence). The V gene end was trimmed by 5 bases and the J gene end by 4 bases; junction bases not matched to a gene: 5. This CDR3 region has 14 residues. The CDR3 region has the DNA TGTGCCAGCAGCAAAAAGGGACAGTACAATGAGCAGTTCTTC. Translated, it gives CASSKKGQYNEQFF. Using reference TRBV7-9 and TRBJ2-1 for the parts outside the CDR3, the full variable domain is DTGVSQNPRHKITKRGQNVTFRCDPISEHNRLYWYRQTLGQGPEFLTYFQNEAQLEKSRLLSDRFSAERPKGSFSTLEIQRTEQGDSAMYLCASSKKGQYNEQFFGPGTRLTVL.

The V and J genes are TRBV9 and TRBJ1-4; weak D call: TRBD1 (5 bases). Trimming shortened V by 0 bases and J by 0 bases, and 21 bases separated the two germline ends. CDR3 length: 20 amino acids. Per the germline V gene, CDR1 is SGDLS and CDR2 is YYNGEE. CDR3 coding DNA: TGTGCCAGCAGCGTAGCTCCGGCCGCAGGGAAATCGGCAACTAATGAAAAACTGTTTTTT. It encodes CASSVAPAAGKSATNEKLFF. The complete variable domain, with remaining parts taken from reference TRBV9 and TRBJ1-4, reads DSGVTQTPKHLITATGQRVTLRCSPRSGDLSVYWYQQSLDQGLQFLIQYYNGEERAKGNILERFSAQQFPDLHSELNLSSLELGDSALYFCASSVAPAAGKSATNEKLFFGSGTQLSVL.

The rearrangement joins TRBV7-3 to TRBJ1-4; D unclear. The V end was cut by 4 bases, the J end by 4 bases, with 10 bases between. The CDR3 loop spans 14 amino acids. Per germline, CDR1 SGHTA and CDR2 FQGTGA. The CDR3 region is CASSYRAYNEKLFF. The CDR3 nucleotides are TGTGCCAGCAGCTACCGGGCCTATAATGAAAAACTGTTTTTT.

The chain couples TRBV28 to TRBJ1-5; D is possibly TRBD1 (6 bases). The CDR3 totals 14 residues. Trimming pared 3 bases from V and 3 bases from J, leaving 9 bases between. Germline values: CDR1 MDHEN, CDR2 SYDVKM. Here the CDR3 reads CASSLRGDNQPQHF. In nucleotides, the CDR3 is TGTGCCAGCAGTTTGAGGGGGGACAATCAGCCCCAGCATTTT.

This clone was seen only a few times. This chain joins TRBV11-2 and TRBJ2-3, with D uncertain. The V end was cut by 6 bases, the J end by 4 bases, with 17 bases between. The CDR3 totals 15 residues. Germline V gives CDR1 SGHAT, CDR2 FQNNGV. The CDR3 bases are TGTGCCAGCAGGCCCCCAAGGGTTGGGGCAGATACGCAGTATTTT. It translates to CASRPPRVGADTQYF.

This clone was observed at least ten times. The chain combines TRBV19 with TRBJ1-1; no clear D. Trimming left V 5 bases short and J 1 base short, with 8 bases between. The length of the CDR3 is 13 residues. Germline V CDR1 and CDR2: LNHDA, SQIVND (reference sequence). CDR3 nucleotides: TGTGCCAGTAGTCGAGCAACGAACACTGAAGCTTTCTTT. Encoded protein: CASSRATNTEAFF. Complete variable domain (other parts from reference TRBV19 and TRBJ1-1): DGGITQSPKYLFRKEGQNVTLSCEQNLNHDAMYWYRQDPGQGLRLIYYSQIVNDFQKGDIAEGYSVSREKKESFPLTVTSAQKNPTAFYLCASSRATNTEAFFGQGTRLTVV.

This clone turned up a few times. The chain joins TRBV15 to TRBJ1-4; D gene uncertain. Trimming stripped 1 base from V and 8 bases from J, with 17 bases between. This CDR3 is built from 16 residues. Germline V CDR1 and CDR2: LNHNV, YYDKDF (reference sequence). The CDR3, as DNA: TGTGCCACCAGCAGAGTCTCGGGCGTTGGGCCCGAAAAACTGTTTTTT. Protein product: CATSRVSGVGPEKLFF.

This rearrangement joins TRBV11-2 to TRBJ2-3; 12 nucleotides match TRBD1. The germline CDR1 and CDR2 sequences are SGHAT and FQNNGV. Germline trimming cut 6 bases from V and 3 bases from J; bases unmatched to any gene: 10. This CDR3 is built from 17 residues. DNA for the CDR3: TGTGCCAGCAGACATCCTACGGGACAGGGGGCTACAGATACGCAGTATTTT. This encodes CASRHPTGQGATDTQYF.

The rearrangement uses TRBV5-4 and TRBJ1-6, with 9 bases fitting TRBD1. Germline CDR1 and CDR2: SGHNT and YYREEE (reference sequence). V gave up 5 bases and J gave up 10 bases; unmatched junction bases: 7. The CDR3 loop spans 14 amino acids. The CDR3 nucleotides read TGTGCCAGCAGTAGGACAGGGGTCGACTCACCCCTCCACTTT. Its protein product is CASSRTGVDSPLHF.

This clone was observed once. The chain joins TRBV7-9 to TRBJ2-2; no reliable D call. Germline values: CDR1 SEHNR, CDR2 FQNEAQ (reference sequence). This CDR3 contains 13 residues. V lost 1 base and J 5 bases, leaving 5 bases between the germline ends. The CDR3, as DNA: TGTGCCAGCAGCTTAGAAGGGACCGGGGAGCTGTTTTTT. Its protein is CASSLEGTGELFF.

This clone appeared a few times. The J gene is TRBJ2-7, the V gene TRBV14; the D gene is possibly TRBD1 (5 bases). V lost 3 bases and J 3 bases, leaving 9 bases between the germline ends. Germline V gives CDR1 SGHDN, CDR2 FVKESK. CDR3 length: 13 residues. The CDR3 DNA reads as TGTGCCAGCAGCCAGCTGGGGCTCTACGAGCAGTACTTC. This gives the protein CASSQLGLYEQYF.

The V and J genes are TRBV9 and TRBJ2-3, with 9 bases matching TRBD2. The V and J ends lost 0 bases and 2 bases, in that order; junction bases with no gene match: 4. CDR3 size: 16 residues. Germline V gives CDR1 SGDLS, CDR2 YYNGEE. The CDR3 DNA reads TGTGCCAGCAGCGTAGAGACTAGCGGCAACACAGATACGCAGTATTTT. As protein: CASSVETSGNTDTQYF.

Only a few counts were recorded for this clone. This rearrangement joins TRBV5-1 to TRBJ2-1, with TRBD2 identical over 7 bases. The V and J ends lost 1 base and 3 bases, in that order; junction bases with no gene match: 4. The CDR3 runs to 15 residues. Germline V gene data show CDR1 as SGHRS and CDR2 as YFSETQ. The CDR3 DNA follows: TGCGCCAGCAGCTTGCTAGCGGAGGTCTACAATGAGCAGTTCTTC. Protein sequence: CASSLLAEVYNEQFF.

V gene TRBV2 combines with J gene TRBJ2-7; TRBD1 matches 7 bases. V shed 4 bases, J shed 2 bases, and the junction held 8 bases outside the gene matches. Germline V lookup: CDR1 SNHLY, CDR2 FYNNEI. This CDR3 has 15 amino acids. The CDR3: CASSGKNRGPYEQYF. The CDR3 DNA is TGTGCCAGCAGTGGCAAAAACAGGGGACCCTACGAGCAGTACTTC.

This rearrangement joins TRBV5-1 to TRBJ2-1; 11 nucleotides align to TRBD2. The CDR3 contains 16 residues. Germline-derived CDR1 and CDR2 are SGHRS and YFSETQ. The V and J ends lost 4 bases and 8 bases, in that order; junction bases with no gene match: 11. The chain's CDR3 is CASSGGTLAGAHEQFF. As DNA, the CDR3 is TGCGCCAGCAGCGGGGGGACACTAGCGGGAGCGCATGAGCAGTTCTTC.

This chain connects TRBV7-9 to TRBJ2-3, with D possibly matching TRBD2 (7 bases). The germline gives CDR1 SEHNR, CDR2 FQNEAQ (reference sequence). This CDR3 is 16 amino acids long. With 3 bases removed from V and 2 bases from J, the gap between germline ends came to 15 bases. The CDR3 bases are TGTGCCAGCAGCTTGGGGGCTAGCGGCTTCACAGATACGCAGTATTTT. Translation: CASSLGASGFTDTQYF.

The chain links TRBV5-4 to TRBJ1-2; a weak D match, TRBD1 (5 bases). V lost 3 bases, J lost 11 bases, and 17 bases lay in between. The CDR3 has 13 amino acids. CDR1 is SGHNT, CDR2 YYREEE, per germline (reference sequence). As DNA, the CDR3 is TGTGCCAGCAGCTCAGGGACCCGTCAGAGTTACACCTTC. Its translation: CASSSGTRQSYTF.

This chain uses TRBV5-6 with TRBJ2-3; D unresolved. The ends were cut back, 0 bases at V and 8 bases at J, with 22 bases in the middle. Looked up from germline, CDR1 is SGHDT and CDR2 is YYEEEE. The CDR3 loop spans 17 amino acids. CDR3 sequence (DNA): TGTGCCAGCAGCTTGGCCCCCTTACATCGGATCTTGGGTACGCAGTATTTT. It translates to CASSLAPLHRILGTQYF.

V is TRBV4-2 and J is TRBJ2-1, with 8 nucleotides matching TRBD1. This CDR3 is 16 amino acids long. V gave up 5 bases and J gave up 5 bases; unmatched junction bases: 11. Looked up from germline, CDR1 is LGHNA and CDR2 is YNFKEQ. This CDR3 reads CASSDRRGTGHNEQFF. CDR3 coding DNA: TGTGCCAGCAGCGACAGACGGGGGACAGGCCACAATGAGCAGTTCTTC.

The chain is built from TRBV6-1 and TRBJ2-7; 9 nucleotides align to TRBD1. The junction had 13 bases not matched to a gene; V was cut back by 4 bases and J by 3 bases. Germline-derived CDR1 and CDR2 are MNHNS and SASEGT. This CDR3 spans 17 amino acids. DNA for the CDR3: TGTGCCAGCAGTGCTCGGGCGACAGGGGGGATATTCTACGAGCAGTACTTC. Protein sequence: CASSARATGGIFYEQYF.

The table lists this clone with a count of one. The chain carries TRBV7-8 and TRBJ1-3, with D maybe TRBD1 (5 bases). CDR1 is SGHVS, CDR2 FQNEAQ, per germline. This CDR3 is 17 amino acids long. Trimming took off 5 bases at V and 0 bases at J, with 17 bases between the two ends. The CDR3 sequence is CASSPRPRQSSGNTIYF. The CDR3 nucleotides are TGTGCCAGCAGCCCGAGACCGAGACAGAGCTCTGGAAACACCATATATTTT.